The present TCR beta chain was sequenced within a study of blood T cell repertoires in COVID-19. At the level of the study: Collection of acute and convalescent COVID-19 samples took place in the United States, Italy and Spain. Nucleic acid was either cDNA or gDNA, and it came from T cells, B-cell-depleted T cells, or PBMCs.

The CDR3 runs 12 residues. CDR1 is SGHNT, CDR2 YYREEE, per germline (reference sequence). V gave up 3 bases and J gave up 4 bases, with 7 bases separating them. Original handling: It was from reference gene primer amplification that nucleated cell counts were estimated. Data came from immunoSEQ multiplex PCR; TCRdb stores just in-frame clones and leaves some out. The DNA was the basis for D and trimming; V, J and clone size are from that table. Among roughly 200,000 clones listed, roughly 76% were seen once. The TCR sequence derives from a woman aged 50 to 60 with active or convalescent COVID-19. The V and J genes are TRBV5-4 and TRBJ1-1; D is possibly TRBD1 (5 bases). Sequencing used peripheral blood. Here the CDR3 DNA reads TGTGCCAGCAGCTGGGGGGGCACTGAAGCTTTCTTT. Translated: CASSWGGTEAFF.